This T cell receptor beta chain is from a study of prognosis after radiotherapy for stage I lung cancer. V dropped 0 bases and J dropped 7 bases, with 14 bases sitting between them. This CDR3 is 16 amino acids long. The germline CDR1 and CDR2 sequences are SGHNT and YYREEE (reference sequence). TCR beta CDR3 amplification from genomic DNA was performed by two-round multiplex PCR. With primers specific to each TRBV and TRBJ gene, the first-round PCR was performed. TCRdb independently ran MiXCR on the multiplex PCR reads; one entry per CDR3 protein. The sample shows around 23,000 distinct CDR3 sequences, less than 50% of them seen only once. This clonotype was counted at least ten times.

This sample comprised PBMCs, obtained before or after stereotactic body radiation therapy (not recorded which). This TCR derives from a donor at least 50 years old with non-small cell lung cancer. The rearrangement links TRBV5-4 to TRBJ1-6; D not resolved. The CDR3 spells CASSLEFAAANSPLHF. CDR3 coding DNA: TGTGCCAGCAGCTTGGAATTTGCAGCAGCAAATTCACCCCTCCACTTT.